The entry that follows covers one T cell receptor beta chain sequence. This specimen belongs to a study of STAT5B mutations in CD4+ large granular lymphocyte leukemia. TCRdb keeps only in-frame clones here, not all; method: immunoSEQ multiplex PCR. The sample consists of about 30,000 clones, approximately 76% of them appearing once. Germline V gives CDR1 LNHNV, CDR2 YYDKDF (reference sequence). Trimming at V came to 3 bases and at J to 3 bases, leaving 2 bases not matched to a gene. The CDR3 contains 15 residues. The specimen sequenced was CD4+ T cells from blood buffy coats. The gene calls are TRBV15 and TRBJ2-3; 11 bases are a match to TRBD1. The TCR was taken from a human donor in good health. The CDR3 nucleotides are TGTGCCACCAGCAGGGGACAGGGGGTAACAGATACGCAGTATTTT. It yields the protein CATSRGQGVTDTQYF. Drawing the rest from reference TRBV15 and TRBJ2-3, the complete variable domain is DAMVIQNPRYQVTQFGKPVTLSCSQTLNHNVMYWYQQKSSQAPKLLFHYYDKDFNNEADTPDNFQSRRPNTSFCFLDIRSPGLGDTAMYLCATSRGQGVTDTQYFGPGTRLTVL.